These T cell receptor beta chains were read from a single sample in a study of chemoradiotherapy in HPV16-positive cancers. Clones were sequenced by immunoSEQ multiplex PCR, and TCRdb holds only the in-frame ones, with some missing. The data contain approximately 30,000 clones, about 88% of them singletons. The material sequenced was blood, taken from a patient who underwent chemoradiotherapy. The receptors shown here come from a human donor with HPV-associated anogenital cancer. Both conserved end residues are trimmed from each CDR3. Fields, in order: V gene, J gene, clone size, CDR3 protein. Where a row states a size, it is once, few, many or the class of an expanded clone; other rows omit it.

V gene: TRBV5-5
J gene: TRBJ2-7
clone size: .
CDR3 protein: ASSSGQSSYEQY

V gene: TRBV10-1
J gene: TRBJ2-3
clone size: .
CDR3 protein: ASSDYGSQITQY

V gene: TRBV7-6
J gene: TRBJ2-3
clone size: .
CDR3 protein: ASSLAPSEGGTDTQY

V gene: TRBV6-1
J gene: TRBJ1-5
clone size: .
CDR3 protein: ASSEVGTGWQPQH

V gene: TRBV6-6
J gene: TRBJ2-7
clone size: .
CDR3 protein: ASGTSDSYEQY

V gene: TRBV2
J gene: TRBJ1-5
clone size: once
CDR3 protein: ASSDRDPNQPQH

V gene: TRBV6-6
J gene: TRBJ2-1
clone size: .
CDR3 protein: ASSYPSSRNEQF

V gene: TRBV7-9
J gene: TRBJ1-4
clone size: .
CDR3 protein: ASSFGQLEDEKLF

V gene: TRBV19
J gene: TRBJ1-5
clone size: .
CDR3 protein: ASTQLQGSGSNQPQH

V gene: TRBV6-5
J gene: TRBJ1-2
clone size: .
CDR3 protein: ASSPSRDRDYGYT

V gene: TRBV5-1
J gene: TRBJ1-1
clone size: .
CDR3 protein: ASSAGTGERWNTEAF

V gene: TRBV4-3
J gene: TRBJ1-4
clone size: .
CDR3 protein: ASSQRVSEKLF

V gene: TRBV7-9
J gene: TRBJ2-3
clone size: .
CDR3 protein: ASSGLGRVLDDTQY

V gene: TRBV13
J gene: TRBJ2-1
clone size: .
CDR3 protein: ASSTRLVPPRNEQF

V gene: TRBV11-2
J gene: TRBJ1-5
clone size: .
CDR3 protein: ASSLVPGQGSRPQH

V gene: TRBV5-6
J gene: TRBJ2-7
clone size: .
CDR3 protein: ASHGTGIHEQY

V gene: TRBV15
J gene: TRBJ2-7
clone size: .
CDR3 protein: ATSSLPGQGYEQY

V gene: TRBV7-7
J gene: TRBJ2-2
clone size: .
CDR3 protein: ASSLRLAGDSNTGELF

V gene: TRBV18
J gene: TRBJ2-7
clone size: .
CDR3 protein: ASSPGALYEQY

V gene: TRBV7-2
J gene: TRBJ2-7
clone size: .
CDR3 protein: ASSLGLGVWSYEQY

V gene: TRBV5-1
J gene: TRBJ1-5
clone size: .
CDR3 protein: ASSLLPGDQPQH

V gene: TRBV2
J gene: TRBJ2-7
clone size: few
CDR3 protein: ASSERVAGRNVEQY

V gene: TRBV12-5
J gene: TRBJ1-2
clone size: .
CDR3 protein: ASGSGNYGYT

V gene: TRBV5-1
J gene: TRBJ2-7
clone size: .
CDR3 protein: ASSLGGPAYEQY

V gene: TRBV7-9
J gene: TRBJ2-3
clone size: .
CDR3 protein: ASSRVRTSRTDTQY

V gene: TRBV6-4
J gene: TRBJ1-2
clone size: .
CDR3 protein: ASSPTGNYGYT

V gene: TRBV29-1
J gene: TRBJ1-1
clone size: few
CDR3 protein: SVVWGIDTEAF

V gene: TRBV6-4
J gene: TRBJ2-1
clone size: .
CDR3 protein: ASSEIADSSNEQF

V gene: TRBV2
J gene: TRBJ2-7
clone size: .
CDR3 protein: ASSENGQGAVEQY